These 11 T cell receptor beta chains were sequenced from one sample in a study of T cells in Graves' hyperthyroidism and ophthalmopathy. From RNA transcripts, TCR beta CDR3 regions were amplified. In the first-round RT-PCR of the TCR CDR3, the HTBI primer set was used. In TCRdb, the multiplex PCR reads were re-called with MiXCR into one record per CDR3 protein. The sample holds hundreds of thousands of distinct CDR3 sequences, 18% seen once. What was sequenced was blood. These receptors all come from a woman in her fifties or sixties with Graves' hyperthyroidism that later progressed to Graves' ophthalmopathy.

The rearrangement joins TRBV20-1 to TRBJ1-1; D is ambiguous. Germline lookup yields CDR1 DFQATT and CDR2 SNEGSKA (reference sequence). Trimming took off 7 bases at V and 0 bases at J, with 6 bases between the two ends. The CDR3 is 11 residues long. The CDR3 reads CSGLVNTEAFF. CDR3 coding DNA: TGCAGTGGATTGGTGAACACTGAAGCTTTCTTT.

This clonotype was recorded many times. The rearrangement uses TRBV7-6 and TRBJ2-1; the D gene is possibly TRBD2 (5 bases). V was cut by 5 bases and J by 9 bases, with 20 bases left in between. CDR1 SGHVS and CDR2 FNYEAQ come from the germline V gene. The CDR3 is made up of 15 amino acids. CDR3 in DNA: TGTGCCAGCAGCCCGCGGGCTGGCCAGTTGGGTGAGCAGTTCTTC. Translating it yields CASSPRAGQLGEQFF. Based on the CDR3 plus reference TRBV7-6 and TRBJ2-1, the full variable domain is GAGVSQSPRYKVTKRGQDVALRCDPISGHVSLYWYRQALGQGPEFLTYFNYEAQQDKSGLPNDRFSAERPEGSISTLTIQRTEQRDSAMYRCASSPRAGQLGEQFFGPGTRLTVL.

There are many counts of this clonotype. The V gene is TRBV18, the J gene TRBJ2-7; tentative D call: TRBD2 (6 bases). Per the germline V gene, CDR1 is KGHSH and CDR2 is LQKENI. Deletions cut 5 bases from V and 3 bases from J, with 8 bases between. The CDR3 extends over 12 amino acids. CDR3 in amino acids: CASSGDFYEQYF. The CDR3 nucleotides read TGTGCCAGCTCAGGGGACTTCTACGAGCAGTACTTC.

This clonotype has more than one count but fewer than ten. The chain uses TRBV2 and TRBJ1-3; TRBD1 matches 7 bases. V gave up 7 bases and J gave up 4 bases; unmatched junction bases: 10. The CDR3 is 15 residues long. Per the germline V gene, CDR1 is SNHLY and CDR2 is FYNNEI. The CDR3 loop is CASKTGKVSGNTIYF. CDR3 nucleotides: TGTGCCAGCAAGACAGGGAAAGTCTCCGGAAACACCATATATTTT.

The chain is built from TRBV15 and TRBJ2-3; 10 nucleotides agree with TRBD1. There are 16 residues in the CDR3. J lost 4 bases, V lost 1 base, and 5 bases had no gene match. Germline-derived CDR1 and CDR2 are LNHNV and YYDKDF (reference sequence). DNA for the CDR3: TGTGCCACCAGCAGAGCTGACAGGGGGCGTCCAGATACGCAGTATTTT. This encodes CATSRADRGRPDTQYF.

In regard to this clonotype: Here the CDR3 omits its conserved ending phenylalanine or tryptophan, so a read error is the likely source. V is TRBV18 and J is TRBJ2-5; D is unclear. CDR3 size: 13 residues. Germline CDR1 KGHSH, CDR2 LQKENI. V lost 2 bases, J lost 2 bases, and 6 bases lay in between. The CDR3, as DNA: TGTGCCAGCTCACCAGGACGTCAAGAGACCCAGTACTAC. Its protein product is CASSPGRQETQYY.

Note on this clonotype: This CDR3 is missing its conserved last phenylalanine or tryptophan, likely due to a read error. The chain couples TRBV5-5 to TRBJ1-2; tentatively, D is TRBD1 (6 bases). There are 14 residues in the CDR3. Germline CDR1 SGHKS, CDR2 YYEKEE (reference sequence). V dropped 2 bases and J dropped 7 bases, with 15 bases sitting between them. DNA for the CDR3: TGTGCCAGCAGCTTCGCCACAGGGATAGGTGGCTACACCGTC. Translated: CASSFATGIGGYTV.

V gene TRBV6-1 combines with J gene TRBJ1-3; 9 nucleotides line up with TRBD1. Germline V CDR1 and CDR2: MNHNS, SASEGT. With V trimmed by 2 bases and J by 0 bases, 8 bases remained unmatched. This CDR3 region has 18 residues. The chain's CDR3 is CASSESLQTGGSGNTIYF. DNA of the CDR3: TGTGCCAGCAGTGAAAGTCTCCAGACAGGGGGCTCTGGAAACACCATATATTTT.

Of note for this clonotype: This may be a read error, as it is one base from a much larger clone. The rearrangement links TRBV18 to TRBJ1-1; D gene unclear. This CDR3 is 16 amino acids long. V was clipped by 5 bases and J by 0 bases, with 16 bases between them. Germline V lookup: CDR1 KGHSH, CDR2 LQKENI. The CDR3 region is CASSADTARLNTEAFF. CDR3 bases: TGTGCCAGCTCAGCTGACACGGCACGGTTGAACACTGAAGCTTTCTTT. The whole variable domain, filled in from reference TRBV18 and TRBJ1-1, reads NAGVMQNPRHLVRRRGQEARLRCSPMKGHSHVYWYRQLPEEGLKFMVYLQKENIIDESGMPKERFSAEFPKEGPSILRIQQVVRGDSAAYFCASSADTARLNTEAFFGQGTRLTVV.

The chain carries TRBV12-3 or TRBV12-4 and TRBJ1-1; D not resolved. V lost 6 bases and J 2 bases, leaving 10 bases between the germline ends. The CDR3 has 13 residues. The CDR3 is CASRRISNTEAFF. The CDR3 nucleotides read TGTGCCAGCAGAAGGATATCTAACACTGAAGCTTTCTTT.

This clonotype was seen ten or more times. The rearrangement links TRBV11-2 to TRBJ2-1; D perhaps matches TRBD1 (6 bases). V was trimmed by 7 bases and J by 3 bases, leaving 16 bases between them. The V gene's germline CDR1 is SGHAT and CDR2 FQNNGV. The CDR3 spans 15 residues. The CDR3 loop is CASTLVRGFYNEQFF. CDR3 sequence (DNA): TGTGCCAGCACCCTAGTCAGGGGATTCTACAATGAGCAGTTCTTC.